This note documents a single T cell receptor beta chain sequence. In Seattle, patients joined the study during active infection and were tracked longitudinally. This sample is drawn from a study of blood T cell repertoires in COVID-19. Repertoires were generated with immunoSEQ multiplex PCR, while TCRdb's copy carries only in-frame clones and drops some. Of about 240,000 clones listed, approximately 86% are singletons. Sequenced material: peripheral blood. This sequence was found in a woman aged 45-60 years with COVID-19, enrolled during active disease.

CDR3 loop: CASSHPTGGDYTGELFF. CDR3 DNA sequence: TGCGCCAGCAGCCACCCAACAGGGGGCGACTACACCGGGGAGCTGTTTTTT. The chain is built from TRBV4-3 and TRBJ2-2, with TRBD1 matching over 9 bases. Looked up from germline, CDR1 is LGHNA and CDR2 is YSLEER. V was pared by 3 bases and J by 3 bases, with 8 bases of the junction left unmatched. The CDR3 runs to 17 residues.